This T cell receptor (beta chain) is drawn from a study of cytomegalovirus exposure and HLA in healthy donors. A multiplex PCR was run with 60 Vbeta primers and 13 Jbeta primers. As handled by the study authors: Later analysis identified approximately 88 million unique TCR beta chains, about 12 million shared. Some clones are missing from TCRdb's copy, which holds only in-frame ones; the method was immunoSEQ multiplex PCR. V, J and clone size derive from that table, while D and trimming were established from the DNA sequence. The sample includes about 110,000 clones, 65% to 85% of them seen just once. Between the trimmed V and J ends, which lost 0 bases and 4 bases, there was a span of 7 bases. The CDR3 spans 13 residues. Germline V gene data show CDR1 as GTSNPN and CDR2 as SVGIG (reference sequence). Study outcomes and limitations: Sequencing depth across donors, presence/absence analyses assumed, was roughly uniform.

A word on this clone: Its specificity is not known.

Specimen: PBMCs. This receptor was obtained from a man aged 25 to 40 in good health and CMV-seronegative. This chain uses TRBV30 with TRBJ2-1, with D maybe TRBD2 (6 bases). CDR3 DNA sequence: TGTGCCTGGAGTGTACGGGAGTACAATGAGCAGTTCTTC. Its protein product is CAWSVREYNEQFF.